These T cell receptor beta chains were read from a single sample in a study of cytotoxic CD8 clonotypes in ibrutinib-treated CLL. Sequencing was performed with immunoSEQ multiplex PCR; in TCRdb, only in-frame clones are kept and a portion is missing. The sample includes 300,000 to 400,000 clones, 60% to 80% of them seen just once. The source was PBMCs, collected after 36 months of ibrutinib treatment. The receptors here all came from a human donor with chronic lymphocytic leukemia. Both conserved end residues are trimmed from each CDR3.

13,TRBV7-3,ASSLIGRGYTEAF
13,TRBV27,ASSPLGQGHTEAF
11,TRBV4-1,ASSQDPGQGTF
12,TRBV6-5,AIARAGTTETQY
11,TRBV5-1,ASSLLGQETQY
11,TRBV27,ASSFAGYHEQY
11,TRBV27,ASSWGANYGYT
15,TRBV5-8,ASRDRNYALRDYGYT
12,TRBV9,ASSVGGSYNEQF
12,TRBV7-7,ATGTPGGAGTQY
12,TRBV7-2,ASSLRQGALGYT
14,TRBV5-4,ASSSTLDRINEKLF
13,TRBV4-1,ASSRRVFAGNTIY
12,TRBV7-6,ASSSHGGWSEQY
13,TRBV10-3,AIRQQGATTGELF
10,TRBV6-5,ASSSYTGELF
11,TRBV10-3,AIGGLESDTQY
13,TRBV7-9,ASSAEGTRHHEQY
13,TRBV4-3,ASSQGWVVTDTQY
14,TRBV5-4,ASSLEGGRDLREQY
10,TRBV29-1,SVKRQGSEAF
14,TRBV28,ASAEDRGRLRYGYT
12,TRBV29-1,SVLSRAGSYEQY
11,TRBV5-1,ASRQGAAREQY
11,TRBV6-5,ASSGGAGYEQY
14,TRBV9,ASSNPRGTGGFEQF
14,TRBV6-5,ASSYLKGAIYEKLF
12,TRBV7-3,ASSHLVGTGELF
14,TRBV15,ATSRARDRGQEEQY
14,TRBV4-1,ASSQHTSSYNSPLH
11,TRBV7-3,ASSISVHNEQF
12,TRBV11-3,ASSRDHLNTEAF
12,TRBV29-1,SVEDRGTGNTIY
11,TRBV10-3,AISEKGGTEAF
12,TRBV29-1,SVEGDSTSYEQY
11,TRBV18,ASSPAQGGGYT
11,TRBV28,ASSLGGTYGYT
14,TRBV10-2,ASRGVKGTNQETQY
13,TRBV6-1,ASSEAGRNNYGYT
9,TRBV9,ASSVRDTQY
10,TRBV29-1,SVYTHNYGYT
11,TRBV7-2,ASSVDRGEKLF